The 14 T cell receptor beta chains presented below share a single source sample, sequenced in a study of blood T cell repertoires in COVID-19. TCRdb's copy holds only in-frame clones and misses some; the assay was immunoSEQ multiplex PCR. The data contain about 490,000 clones, approximately 85% of them singletons. Sequencing was done on a sample of peripheral blood. Source of these receptors: a human donor in a cohort sampled during active COVID-19.

This chain connects TRBV6-5 to TRBJ2-6, with 7 positions matching TRBD1. CDR3 length: 15 residues. CDR1 is MNHEY, CDR2 SVGAGI, per germline. The J segment lost 2 bases and the V segment lost 6 bases, leaving 4 bases of the junction unmatched. The CDR3 region is CASSHQGAGANVLTF. CDR3 coding DNA: TGTGCCAGCAGCCATCAGGGGGCTGGGGCCAACGTCCTGACTTTC.

The CDR3 sequence is CASSLIPGLGNQPQHF. The CDR3 nucleotides read TGTGCCAGCAGCTTGATACCAGGGCTCGGCAATCAGCCCCAGCATTTT. This chain connects TRBV5-5 to TRBJ1-5; perhaps TRBD1 as D (5 bases). Per germline, CDR1 SGHKS and CDR2 YYEKEE (reference sequence). This CDR3 contains 16 residues. Trimming cost V 1 base and J 2 bases, with 13 bases left between them.

This chain connects TRBV7-2 to TRBJ2-2; D might be TRBD1 or TRBD2, each matching 5 bases. V was shortened by 5 bases and J by 0 bases, with 13 bases between the two germline ends. The CDR3 contains 16 residues. CDR1 SGHTA and CDR2 FQGNSA come from the germline V gene. The CDR3 sequence is CASSLEGQTNTGELFF. The CDR3 DNA follows: TGTGCCAGCAGCCTAGAGGGGCAGACGAACACCGGGGAGCTGTTTTTT. The variable domain in full, completed from reference TRBV7-2 and TRBJ2-2, reads GAGVSQSPSNKVTEKGKDVELRCDPISGHTALYWYRQSLGQGLEFLIYFQGNSAPDKSGLPSDRFSAERTGGSVSTLTIQRTQQEDSAVYLCASSLEGQTNTGELFFGEGSRLTVL.

The rearrangement joins TRBV10-1 to TRBJ1-1; D call uncertain. Germline loops: CDR1 WNHNN, CDR2 SYGVQD (reference sequence). This CDR3 comprises 12 residues. The V gene lost 5 bases and the J gene lost 3 bases, with 7 bases spanning the gap. For the CDR3, the DNA is TGCGCCAGCAGTCAAGCGGACACTGAAGCTTTCTTT. It yields the protein CASSQADTEAFF.

The chain carries TRBV6-5 and TRBJ1-3, with a tentative D call TRBD1 (6 bases). Germline assignment: CDR1 MNHEY and CDR2 SVGAGI. The ends were cut back, 3 bases at V and 4 bases at J, with 10 bases in the middle. The CDR3 is 14 amino acids. Here the CDR3 reads CASSYSGVGNTIYF. The DNA for the CDR3 is TGTGCCAGCAGTTATTCAGGGGTCGGAAACACCATATATTTT.

This rearrangement joins TRBV6-5 to TRBJ1-2, with a weak D call TRBD1 (5 bases). The V end was cut by 6 bases, the J end by 2 bases, with 13 bases between. The germline CDR1 and CDR2 sequences are MNHEY and SVGAGI. The CDR3 sequence is 14 residues long. CDR3 loop: CASSGAGGNYGYTF. CDR3 DNA: TGTGCCAGCAGCGGGGCTGGGGGGAACTATGGCTACACCTTC.

This clone was seen once. The V gene is TRBV2, the J gene TRBJ2-7; possibly TRBD2 for D (5 bases). The V end was cut by 5 bases, the J end by 5 bases, with 16 bases between. The V gene's germline CDR1 is SNHLY and CDR2 FYNNEI. CDR3 length: 14 amino acids. CDR3 protein: CASSWEPGRNEQYF. The CDR3 DNA is TGTGCCAGCAGTTGGGAGCCGGGAAGGAACGAGCAGTACTTC.

The CDR3 DNA reads TGTGCCAGCAGCCGACCACTAGCTGCTAGCACAGATACGCAGTATTTT. Its translation: CASSRPLAASTDTQYF. The rearrangement uses TRBV7-9 and TRBJ2-3, with D possibly TRBD2 on 6 matching bases. Germline CDR1 reads SEHNR; CDR2 reads FQNEAQ (reference sequence). The CDR3 length is 16 residues. V shed 5 bases and J shed 0 bases, with 15 bases lying between them.

This clone has just a few counts. The chain recombines TRBV3-1 (or the pseudogene TRBV3-2) with TRBJ1-1; D may be TRBD1 (5 bases). The ends were cut back, 5 bases at V and 4 bases at J, with 11 bases in the middle. CDR1 is LGHDT and CDR2 is YNNKEL in the germline V gene (reference sequence). The CDR3 is 13 amino acids. As DNA, the CDR3 is TGTGCCAGCAGCGTATCCCAGGGCACTGAAGCTTTCTTT. Its protein is CASSVSQGTEAFF.

V and J are TRBV14 and TRBJ2-7, with 9 bases identical to TRBD1. The CDR3 has 16 amino acids. Germline V gene sequence: CDR1 SGHDN, CDR2 FVKESK. V lost 0 bases, J lost 4 bases, and 7 bases stayed unmatched. CDR3 bases: TGTGCCAGCAGCCAAGAACTCGGACAGGGGCTATACGAGCAGTACTTC. It codes for CASSQELGQGLYEQYF.

The chain is built from TRBV7-9 and TRBJ2-1; 9 bases are a match to TRBD2. V lost 0 bases to trimming and J lost 8 bases; unmatched junction nucleotides: 8. There are 16 residues in the CDR3. CDR1 and CDR2 from the germline V gene are SEHNR and FQNEAQ (reference sequence). CDR3 loop: CASSLAGSGRSDEQFF. CDR3 coding DNA: TGTGCCAGCAGCTTAGCGGGGAGCGGGAGGTCGGATGAGCAGTTCTTC.

The chain links TRBV4-2 to TRBJ2-2, with TRBD2 matching over 11 bases. Germline CDR1 and CDR2: LGHNA and YNFKEQ. The CDR3 totals 15 residues. Unmatched junction bases numbered 2, after V lost 0 bases and J lost 8 bases. The CDR3 nucleotides are TGTGCCAGCAGCCAAGAAACTAGCGGGAGAGGGGAGCTGTTTTTT. Its protein is CASSQETSGRGELFF.

The chain uses TRBV19 and TRBJ1-1, with D perhaps matching TRBD1 (6 bases). The germline V gene encodes CDR1 LNHDA and CDR2 SQIVND (reference sequence). V was clipped by 10 bases and J by 5 bases, with 20 bases between them. This CDR3 comprises 14 residues. CDR3 sequence reads: CATTSQQGVTEAFF. The CDR3 DNA reads TGTGCCACGACAAGCCAACAGGGAGTGACTGAAGCTTTCTTT.

This clone was counted once. The V call is TRBV7-2, the J call TRBJ2-7; 9 positions match TRBD2. The CDR3 is 16 amino acids. V shed 0 bases, J shed 4 bases, and the junction held 7 bases outside the gene matches. From germline, CDR1 is SGHTA and CDR2 FQGNSA. CDR3 bases: TGTGCCAGCAGCTTAGCGCAGAGCGGGAGGATTTACGAGCAGTACTTC. It is translated as CASSLAQSGRIYEQYF.